The 21 T cell receptor beta chains in this list originate from one sample, sequenced in a study of cytomegalovirus exposure and HLA in healthy donors. The PCR used 60 Vbeta and 13 Jbeta primers. Using immunoSEQ multiplex PCR, the repertoire was profiled, and TCRdb retains in-frame clones only, with some absent. The table lists about 120,000 clones, 75% to 85% of them singletons, with less than 2% in the top ten. The sample comprised PBMCs. The receptors derive from a man in his forties or fifties in good health and CMV-seronegative.

The genes are TRBV27 and TRBJ1-1, with 9 bases fitting TRBD1. The V segment lost 6 bases and the J segment 2 bases; nucleotides outside the gene matches: 7. The CDR3 is made up of 15 amino acids. CDR1 is MNHEY, CDR2 SMNVEV, per germline (reference sequence). In nucleotides, the CDR3 is TGTGCCAGCAGCCTCCTGGGACAGGGCAACACTGAAGCTTTCTTT. Protein sequence: CASSLLGQGNTEAFF.

The chain is built from TRBV5-4 and TRBJ2-7; D may be TRBD1 (6 bases). Germline loops: CDR1 SGHNT, CDR2 YYREEE (reference sequence). The V end lost 4 bases, the J end lost 7 bases, and 15 bases lay between the germline ends. The CDR3 runs 13 residues. The DNA of the CDR3 is TGTGCCAGCAGCCCCGGACAGCCAGGGGAGCAGTACTTC. The encoded protein is CASSPGQPGEQYF.

To note about this clone: Other DNA variants within this sample encode the same CDR3. J is TRBJ1-5 and V is TRBV4-1, with TRBD1 as a possible D gene (6 bases). Trimming removed 1 base at V and 0 bases at J, with 10 bases between. The CDR3 loop spans 16 amino acids. Per the germline V gene, CDR1 is MGHRA and CDR2 is YSYEKL. CDR3 in DNA: TGCGCCAGCAGCCAAGTCCCAGGGGATAGCAATCAGCCCCAGCATTTT. This gives the protein CASSQVPGDSNQPQHF.

The V and J genes are TRBV4-1 and TRBJ2-5, with 10 bases matching TRBD1. The J call may be faulty, since TRBJ2-7 better matches the DNA end. The length of the CDR3 is 15 residues. Germline-derived CDR1 and CDR2 are MGHRA and YSYEKL. In DNA form, the CDR3 reads TGCGCCAGCAGCCCAGCCGGGACAGGGGCCTACGAGCAGTACTTC. This codes for CASSPAGTGAYEQYF.

This chain connects TRBV5-1 to TRBJ2-3; TRBD1 matches at 8 bases. The CDR3 totals 14 residues. With 0 bases clipped from V and 7 bases from J, the junction kept 4 bases outside the gene matches. Per germline, CDR1 SGHRS and CDR2 YFSETQ. The CDR3 DNA reads as TGCGCCAGCAGCTTGGACAGGGGGAGGAATACGCAGTATTTT. Translating gives CASSLDRGRNTQYF.

This clone was seen a handful of times. The V gene is TRBV18, the J gene TRBJ1-1; D call uncertain. The V and J ends lost 2 bases and 2 bases respectively, with 12 bases between them. Germline V CDR1 and CDR2: KGHSH, LQKENI. The CDR3 consists of 15 residues. The CDR3 spells CASSPSFEGNTEAFF. The CDR3, as DNA: TGTGCCAGCTCACCAAGTTTTGAGGGTAACACTGAAGCTTTCTTT.

The chain is built from TRBV27 and TRBJ2-7, with D possibly matching TRBD1 (5 bases). V dropped 6 bases and J dropped 4 bases, with 16 bases sitting between them. The germline CDR1 and CDR2 sequences are MNHEY and SMNVEV (reference sequence). The CDR3 runs to 14 residues. The chain's CDR3 is CASRVGLPPYEQYF. The CDR3 DNA follows: TGTGCCAGCAGGGTGGGGCTCCCTCCGTACGAGCAGTACTTC.

The rearrangement joins TRBV6-5 to TRBJ2-7; 9 bases match TRBD1. The length of the CDR3 is 16 residues. V lost 0 bases and J lost 4; bases outside the gene matches: 7. Germline V gene data show CDR1 as MNHEY and CDR2 as SVGAGI. As DNA, the CDR3 is TGTGCCAGCAGTTACTCATTCACAGGGGGCCCTTACGAGCAGTACTTC. This sequence encodes CASSYSFTGGPYEQYF.

Turning to this clone: Relative to the germline gene, one junction end is altered; a read error may explain this. V gene TRBV7-9 combines with J gene TRBJ1-1; possibly TRBD1 for D (6 bases). CDR3 length: 15 amino acids. Per the germline V gene, CDR1 is SEHNR and CDR2 is FQNEAQ (reference sequence). CDR3 sequence reads: CSSSLGGLYNTEAFF. Here the CDR3 DNA reads TGTTCCAGCAGCTTAGGGGGGCTCTACAACACTGAAGCTTTCTTT.

This clone was found once. This chain links TRBV18 with TRBJ1-1, with 12 bases identical to TRBD1. CDR3 length equals 18 residues. The ends lost 10 bases at V and 0 bases at J; junction bases unmatched: 15. Germline CDR1 is KGHSH and CDR2 is LQKENI. This chain's CDR3 is CANSVLSGTGGLNTEAFF. The CDR3 DNA is TGTGCCAACTCTGTACTATCCGGGACAGGGGGCTTGAACACTGAAGCTTTCTTT.

The chain couples TRBV7-3 to TRBJ2-2; 10 bases fit TRBD1. This CDR3 has 16 residues. Germline V gene data show CDR1 as SGHTA and CDR2 as FQGTGA. With V trimmed by 6 bases and J by 2 bases, 6 bases remained unmatched. The CDR3 sequence is CASSNRDRGNTGELFF. The DNA of the CDR3 is TGTGCCAGCAGTAACCGGGACAGGGGAAACACCGGGGAGCTGTTTTTT.

The chain combines TRBV10-3 with TRBJ2-2; 7 nucleotides line up with TRBD1. Germline V gene data show CDR1 as ENHRY and CDR2 as SYGVKD. V dropped 2 bases and J dropped 4; count of bases not matched to a gene: 4. The CDR3 runs 15 residues. CDR3 sequence (DNA): TGTGCCATCAGTGAGACAGGGGCGATCACCGGGGAGCTGTTTTTT. Amino acid sequence: CAISETGAITGELFF.

The V call is TRBV30, the J call TRBJ1-5; D is unclear. CDR1 and CDR2 from the germline V gene are GTSNPN and SVGIG (reference sequence). V was trimmed by 1 base and J by 3 bases, leaving 7 bases between them. The CDR3 is 13 amino acids. CDR3 sequence (DNA): TGTGCCTGGAGTGCCGGGAACAATCAGCCCCAGCATTTT. Residues: CAWSAGNNQPQHF.

The gene calls are TRBV7-2 and TRBJ2-5; D is possibly TRBD1 (6 bases). The germline CDR1 and CDR2 sequences are SGHTA and FQGNSA. The CDR3 consists of 13 residues. The ends were cut back, 1 base at V and 5 bases at J, with 8 bases in the middle. CDR3 in amino acids: CASSLDRVETQYF. CDR3 in DNA: TGTGCCAGCAGCTTAGACAGGGTTGAGACCCAGTACTTC. The full variable domain, completed using reference TRBV7-2 and TRBJ2-5, is GAGVSQSPSNKVTEKGKDVELRCDPISGHTALYWYRQSLGQGLEFLIYFQGNSAPDKSGLPSDRFSAERTGGSVSTLTIQRTQQEDSAVYLCASSLDRVETQYFGPGTRLLVL.

The chain couples TRBV15 to TRBJ2-5; tentative D call: TRBD1 (6 bases). The J call is uncertain, as TRBJ2-7 better fits the DNA end. Germline CDR1 reads LNHNV; CDR2 reads YYDKDF (reference sequence). CDR3 length equals 15 residues. CDR3 in amino acids: CATSRDSRGSYEQYF. CDR3 in DNA: TGTGCCACCAGCAGAGATAGTAGGGGGTCCTACGAGCAGTACTTC.

The rearrangement joins TRBV28 to TRBJ1-5, with a possible D match to TRBD1 (5 bases). This CDR3 has 14 amino acids. The germline V gene has CDR1 MDHEN and CDR2 SYDVKM. V lost 7 bases to trimming and J lost 7 bases, with 17 bases between them. The CDR3 protein is CASTQPGGGQPQHF. The CDR3 DNA reads TGTGCCAGCACCCAACCCGGCGGGGGGCAGCCCCAGCATTTT.

This clone was seen once. The chain carries TRBV20-1 and TRBJ1-1, with 7 bases aligning to TRBD1. This CDR3 has 11 residues. Germline V lookup: CDR1 DFQATT, CDR2 SNEGSKA (reference sequence). V shed 4 bases and J 5 bases; nucleotides not matched to a gene: 1. For the CDR3, the DNA is TGCAGTGCTAAGACAGGGACTGAAGCTTTCTTT. Translated: CSAKTGTEAFF.

The chain joins TRBV4-3 to TRBJ2-2; 9 bases agree with TRBD2. J lost 2 bases, V lost 4 bases, and 11 bases had no gene match. CDR1 and CDR2 (germline): LGHNA, YSLEER. The CDR3 is 18 amino acids. The CDR3 here is CASSRRSAGGSNTGELFF. The DNA for the CDR3 is TGCGCCAGCAGCCGACGTTCGGCGGGGGGGAGCAACACCGGGGAGCTGTTTTTT.

CDR3 in DNA: TGTGCCTGGAGTGTACCCCTAGTCAATGAGCAGTTCTTC. This translates into CAWSVPLVNEQFF. V gene TRBV30 combines with J gene TRBJ2-1, with D hard to call. CDR3 length equals 13 residues. Germline V gives CDR1 GTSNPN, CDR2 SVGIG (reference sequence). V was clipped by 0 bases and J by 6 bases, with 9 bases between them.

This clone showed up just a few times. The chain has TRBV5-6 and TRBJ2-3; TRBD1 might be the D (6 bases). This CDR3 has 14 amino acids. Germline V gives CDR1 SGHDT, CDR2 YYEEEE. Between the trimmed V and J ends, which lost 2 bases and 3 bases, there was a span of 10 bases. This chain's CDR3 is CASSFAGVTDTQYF. CDR3 in DNA: TGTGCCAGCAGCTTCGCAGGGGTGACAGATACGCAGTATTTT.

This clone showed up just a few times. The same CDR3 can be traced to other DNA sequences in this sample. The V gene is TRBV14, the J gene TRBJ2-3, with D possibly matching TRBD1 (5 bases). Germline V CDR1 and CDR2: SGHDN, FVKESK. The CDR3 runs to 16 residues. The V end was cut by 0 bases, the J end by 0 bases, with 10 bases between. The CDR3 DNA reads as TGTGCCAGCAGCCAAGAGGTCGACAGTAGCACAGATACGCAGTATTTT. It specifies CASSQEVDSSTDTQYF.